This T cell receptor beta chain derives from a study of blood T cell repertoires in COVID-19. Across the whole study: COVID-19 samples collected from the United States, Italy and Spain covered acute and convalescent phases. PBMCs, B-cell-depleted T cells, or T cells were the source of the cDNA or gDNA that made up the material.

In the study's own analysis: How many nucleated cells were present was estimated from reference gene primer amplification. The table came from immunoSEQ multiplex PCR; TCRdb's copy has only in-frame clones and leaves some out. The V and J calls and the clone size are those of that table, but D and trimming were determined from the DNA. Among fewer than 350,000 clones, 65% to 90% were seen once, and the ten largest hold 2.5% to 3.5%. CDR1 is MNHEY and CDR2 is SMNVEV in the germline V gene (reference sequence). This CDR3 has 14 amino acids. Trimming cost V 2 bases and J 7 bases, with 12 bases left between them.

The TCR was taken from a woman aged 60 to 75 with active or convalescent COVID-19. This chain joins TRBV27 and TRBJ1-5; D gene unclear. Sequenced: peripheral blood. CDR3 nucleotide sequence: TGTGCCAGCAGTTTAGGGCAGTTGAGCCAGCCCCAGCATTTT. Encoded protein: CASSLGQLSQPQHF.